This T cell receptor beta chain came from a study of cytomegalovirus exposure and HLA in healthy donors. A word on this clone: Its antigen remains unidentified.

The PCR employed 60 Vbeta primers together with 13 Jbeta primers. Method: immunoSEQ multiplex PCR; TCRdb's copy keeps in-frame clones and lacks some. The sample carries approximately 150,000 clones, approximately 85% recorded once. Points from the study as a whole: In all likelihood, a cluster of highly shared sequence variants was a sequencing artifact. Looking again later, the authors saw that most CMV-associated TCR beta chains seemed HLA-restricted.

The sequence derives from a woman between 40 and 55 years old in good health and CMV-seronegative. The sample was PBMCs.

CDR3 nucleotides: TGTGCCAGCAGGGTTCGGACAGGTCCCAACATTCAGTACTTC. Translated, it gives CASRVRTGPNIQYF. The V call is TRBV28, the J call TRBJ2-4, with 7 bases aligning to TRBD1. CDR3 length: 14 amino acids. With 6 bases clipped from V and 7 bases from J, the junction kept 9 bases outside the gene matches. From germline, CDR1 is MDHEN and CDR2 SYDVKM.